One and the same sample provided the 21 T cell receptor beta chains below, sequenced in a study of blood T cell repertoires in COVID-19 (dated by TCRdb to the early 2020s). The library was obtained by the immunoSEQ multiplex PCR assay. TCRdb's version of the immuneACCESS table is confined to in-frame rearrangements and falls short of the full clone set. An unresolved V gene accounts for under half of the shortfall where checked; the remainder is of unknown origin. The table for this sample lists 250,000 to 400,000 clones; 90% of them were counted only once. The ten largest account for roughly 2.8% of the sample. The material sequenced was peripheral blood. These receptors were obtained from a woman aged 25 to 39 with COVID-19, enrolled during active disease.

The chain recombines TRBV7-2 with TRBJ1-2, with D unresolved. This CDR3 is 15 amino acids long. Germline assignment: CDR1 SGHTA and CDR2 FQGNSA. The V and J ends lost 5 bases and 2 bases respectively, with 15 bases between them. CDR3 loop: CASSHFPTLNYGYTF. CDR3 sequence (DNA): TGTGCCAGCAGCCACTTTCCCACCCTGAACTATGGCTACACCTTC.

This chain connects TRBV19 to TRBJ2-2; TRBD2 is a possible D gene (6 bases). The V end was cut by 7 bases, the J end by 7 bases, with 19 bases between. This CDR3 comprises 15 residues. Germline CDR1 is LNHDA and CDR2 is SQIVND (reference sequence). In nucleotides, the CDR3 is TGTGCCAGTACCCCTGGGGATAGGGGAGGCGGGGAGCTGTTTTTT. Translated, it gives CASTPGDRGGGELFF.

The V gene is TRBV18, the J gene TRBJ2-5, with a tentative D call TRBD1 (6 bases). The CDR3 has 13 residues. Germline loops: CDR1 KGHSH, CDR2 LQKENI. V was shortened by 2 bases and J by 2 bases, with 6 bases between the two germline ends. In DNA form, the CDR3 reads TGTGCCAGCTCACCAAGGGGGCAAGAGACCCAGTACTTC. Its translation is CASSPRGQETQYF. Full variable domain (remainder filled in from reference TRBV18 and TRBJ2-5): NAGVMQNPRHLVRRRGQEARLRCSPMKGHSHVYWYRQLPEEGLKFMVYLQKENIIDESGMPKERFSAEFPKEGPSILRIQQVVRGDSAAYFCASSPRGQETQYFGPGTRLLVL.

In its sample, this clone was seen once. The V and J genes are TRBV30 and TRBJ1-1; no clear D gene. V lost 4 bases and J lost 4, with 7 bases in between. This CDR3 is built from 11 residues. CDR1 is GTSNPN, CDR2 SVGIG, per germline (reference sequence). CDR3 in amino acids: CAWTRGTEAFF. The CDR3 DNA sequence: TGTGCCTGGACGAGAGGCACTGAAGCTTTCTTT.

The V and J genes are TRBV19 and TRBJ1-5; tentatively, D is TRBD1 (5 bases). Germline values: CDR1 LNHDA, CDR2 SQIVND (reference sequence). With 1 base removed from V and 6 bases from J, the gap between germline ends came to 13 bases. This CDR3 has 15 residues. CDR3 nucleotide sequence: TGTGCCAGTAGTATAGGGGCAGGGTATGCTCAGCCCCAGCATTTT. Residues: CASSIGAGYAQPQHF.

The chain joins TRBV28 to TRBJ1-1, with D perhaps TRBD1 (6 bases). CDR1 is MDHEN and CDR2 is SYDVKM in the germline V gene. Deletions cut 6 bases from V and 3 bases from J, with 11 bases between. The CDR3 totals 13 residues. The CDR3 DNA follows: TGTGCCAGCAGCGAACAGGGAGACACTGAAGCTTTCTTT. This sequence encodes CASSEQGDTEAFF.

The V and J genes are TRBV7-9 and TRBJ1-4; 9 bases map to TRBD1. The V segment lost 5 bases and the J segment 3 bases; nucleotides outside the gene matches: 7. Germline V lookup: CDR1 SEHNR, CDR2 FQNEAQ (reference sequence). This CDR3 has 16 residues. The CDR3 nucleotides read TGTGCCAGCAGCCCTGCTACAGGGGGCCCTAATGAAAAACTGTTTTTT. It codes for CASSPATGGPNEKLFF.

The table lists this clone with a count of one. Within the sample, other DNA sequences also encode this same CDR3. The chain couples TRBV30 to TRBJ1-2; no firm D call. This CDR3 has 11 residues. The germline V gene encodes CDR1 GTSNPN and CDR2 SVGIG (reference sequence). Trimming took 3 bases from V and 7 from J, leaving 9 bases between them. For the CDR3, the DNA is TGTGCCTGGAGCGTGGGCTCTGGCTACACCTTC. Its protein product is CAWSVGSGYTF.

The V gene is TRBV28, the J gene TRBJ2-5; D perhaps matches TRBD2 (6 bases). This CDR3 comprises 15 residues. The V gene's germline CDR1 is MDHEN and CDR2 SYDVKM. Trimming stripped 4 bases from V and 2 bases from J, with 14 bases between. CDR3 in amino acids: CASSSPGVVQETQYF. CDR3 bases: TGTGCCAGCAGTTCCCCGGGGGTAGTACAAGAGACCCAGTACTTC. Variable domain in full (rest from reference TRBV28 and TRBJ2-5): DVKVTQSSRYLVKRTGEKVFLECVQDMDHENMFWYRQDPGLGLRLIYFSYDVKMKEKGDIPEGYSVSREKKERFSLILESASTNQTSMYLCASSSPGVVQETQYFGPGTRLLVL.

DNA of the CDR3: TGTGCCAGCAGCCCCGCCGGGGGAGTAGGTGAAGCTTTCTTT. As protein: CASSPAGGVGEAFF. J is TRBJ1-1 and V is TRBV9; tentatively, D is TRBD1 (5 bases). This CDR3 comprises 14 residues. The germline V gene encodes CDR1 SGDLS and CDR2 YYNGEE. V lost 4 bases, J lost 7 bases, and 17 bases lay in between.

The chain links TRBV18 to TRBJ1-2; TRBD1 might be the D (6 bases). The germline gives CDR1 KGHSH, CDR2 LQKENI. This CDR3 has 14 amino acids. V was shortened by 2 bases and J by 4 bases, with 11 bases between the two germline ends. The DNA for the CDR3 is TGTGCCAGCTCACCATCAAGGGACACCTATGGCTACACCTTC. It encodes CASSPSRDTYGYTF.

This clone was found once. The genes are TRBV27 and TRBJ1-6; 10 bases agree with TRBD1. The CDR3 is 13 residues long. Germline V gene sequence: CDR1 MNHEY, CDR2 SMNVEV (reference sequence). Trimming removed 5 bases from V and 8 bases from J; junction bases left unmatched: 0. The CDR3 loop reads CASSGTGDSPLHF. The CDR3 nucleotides are TGTGCCAGCAGTGGGACAGGGGATTCACCCCTCCACTTT.

The chain has TRBV7-6 and TRBJ2-3, with 7 bases lining up with TRBD1. V lost 2 bases, J lost 2 bases, and 4 bases stayed unmatched. Germline assignment: CDR1 SGHVS and CDR2 FNYEAQ. This CDR3 spans 15 amino acids. The CDR3 nucleotides are TGTGCCAGCAGCTTATTTGACAGGGACACAGATACGCAGTATTTT. As protein: CASSLFDRDTDTQYF.

This chain joins TRBV4-2 and TRBJ2-2; a weak D match, TRBD1 (5 bases). The length of the CDR3 is 15 residues. Germline lookup yields CDR1 LGHNA and CDR2 YNFKEQ. Trimming removed 0 bases from V and 3 bases from J, with 8 bases in between. The CDR3 spells CASSQEGPYTGELFF. The CDR3 DNA is TGTGCCAGCAGCCAAGAGGGGCCATACACCGGGGAGCTGTTTTTT.

This clone turned up a few times. The chain recombines TRBV28 with TRBJ1-5; 7 bases agree with TRBD1. From germline, CDR1 is MDHEN and CDR2 SYDVKM. V was clipped by 6 bases and J by 2 bases; unmatched bases: 16. The CDR3 is 18 amino acids. CDR3 region: CASSTSGTEVFGNQPQHF. In DNA form, the CDR3 reads TGTGCCAGCAGCACCTCCGGGACAGAAGTTTTTGGCAATCAGCCCCAGCATTTT. Complete variable domain (other parts from reference TRBV28 and TRBJ1-5): DVKVTQSSRYLVKRTGEKVFLECVQDMDHENMFWYRQDPGLGLRLIYFSYDVKMKEKGDIPEGYSVSREKKERFSLILESASTNQTSMYLCASSTSGTEVFGNQPQHFGDGTRLSIL.

The V and J genes are TRBV29-1 and TRBJ1-4, with TRBD1 as a possible D gene (6 bases). Germline CDR1 SQVTM, CDR2 ANQGSEA. The CDR3 runs 15 residues. Trimming shortened V by 6 bases and J by 5 bases, and 19 bases separated the two germline ends. The CDR3 sequence: CSVRGGGQPNEKLFF. CDR3 sequence (DNA): TGCAGCGTGAGGGGAGGGGGGCAGCCAAATGAAAAACTGTTTTTT.

The genes are TRBV9 and TRBJ2-3; tentatively, D is TRBD2 (5 bases). This CDR3 has 14 residues. Trimming stripped 1 base from V and 4 bases from J, with 10 bases between. Germline V gives CDR1 SGDLS, CDR2 YYNGEE. In DNA form, the CDR3 reads TGTGCCAGCAGCGTAAGGCTAGCCGCAGATACGCAGTATTTT. Translated: CASSVRLAADTQYF.

V gene TRBV5-6 combines with J gene TRBJ2-1; D possibly corresponds to TRBD2 (5 bases). The V gene's germline CDR1 is SGHDT and CDR2 YYEEEE. The CDR3 is made up of 13 amino acids. The V end lost 9 bases, the J end lost 0 bases, and 10 bases lay between the germline ends. The CDR3 loop is CATSGNSYNEQFF. The DNA of the CDR3 is TGTGCCACAAGCGGTAACTCCTACAATGAGCAGTTCTTC.

V gene TRBV28 combines with J gene TRBJ2-7; 12 bases are shared with TRBD1. The junction had 9 bases not matched to a gene; V was cut back by 5 bases and J by 7 bases. Germline CDR1 and CDR2: MDHEN and SYDVKM. CDR3 length equals 15 residues. The CDR3 nucleotides read TGTGCCAGCAGTGTTCCGGGACAGGGGGCGAGGGAGCAGTACTTC. Translation gives CASSVPGQGAREQYF. The variable domain in full, with the rest retrieved from reference TRBV28 and TRBJ2-7, is DVKVTQSSRYLVKRTGEKVFLECVQDMDHENMFWYRQDPGLGLRLIYFSYDVKMKEKGDIPEGYSVSREKKERFSLILESASTNQTSMYLCASSVPGQGAREQYFGPGTRLTVT.

This clone was recorded once. The J gene is TRBJ2-5, the V gene TRBV7-8; 14 nucleotides agree with TRBD2. Germline V gives CDR1 SGHVS, CDR2 FQNEAQ. The ends lost 7 bases at V and 4 bases at J; junction bases unmatched: 8. This CDR3 comprises 16 residues. CDR3 protein: CASTLGTSGSVETQYF. CDR3 bases: TGTGCCAGCACTTTGGGGACTAGCGGGAGTGTAGAGACCCAGTACTTC.

This chain joins TRBV10-3 and TRBJ1-5, with 9 positions matching TRBD1. Germline V gives CDR1 ENHRY, CDR2 SYGVKD. V gave up 6 bases and J gave up 3 bases; unmatched junction bases: 6. This CDR3 has 15 residues. DNA for the CDR3: TGTGCCATCAGGCCGGGACAGGGAAACAATCAGCCCCAGCATTTT. Its translation: CAIRPGQGNNQPQHF.